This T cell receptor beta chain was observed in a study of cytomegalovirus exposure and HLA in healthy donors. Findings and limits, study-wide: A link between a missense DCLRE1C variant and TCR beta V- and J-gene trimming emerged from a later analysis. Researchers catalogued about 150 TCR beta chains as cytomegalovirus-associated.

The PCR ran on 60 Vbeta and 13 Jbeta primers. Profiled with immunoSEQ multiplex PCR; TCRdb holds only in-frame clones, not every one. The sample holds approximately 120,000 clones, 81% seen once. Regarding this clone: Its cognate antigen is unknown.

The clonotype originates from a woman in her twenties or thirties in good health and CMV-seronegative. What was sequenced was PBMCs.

The CDR3 sequence: CASSHLRDRASFNEKLFF. The CDR3 DNA reads as TGCGCCAGCAGCCACCTCCGGGACAGGGCCTCCTTTAATGAAAAACTGTTTTTT. The rearrangement uses TRBV4-1 and TRBJ1-4; 9 bases line up with TRBD1. Germline V gene lookup returns CDR1 MGHRA and CDR2 YSYEKL. V shed 3 bases and J 4 bases; nucleotides not matched to a gene: 12. The CDR3 runs 18 residues.